Presented here are 2 T cell receptor beta chains from one specimen sequenced in a study of CD8 T cells in ankylosing spondylitis. Their antigens remain unidentified. One entry per CDR3 protein, called by TCRdb with MiXCR from the 5' RACE reads. The profile covers hundreds of thousands of distinct CDR3 sequences, with around 18% appearing a single time and about 42% taken by the ten largest. Study-wide findings and caveats: It appeared that ankylosing spondylitis blood was characterized by a TCR beta motif of roughly 8 highly homologous variants.

The specimen was blood, either unsorted or a sorted T cell fraction (not recorded which). These receptors came from a male donor with ankylosing spondylitis.

The rearrangement joins TRBV10-3 to TRBJ2-1; D perhaps matches TRBD1 (6 bases). From germline, CDR1 is ENHRY and CDR2 SYGVKD. Trimming pared 10 bases from V and 2 bases from J, leaving 18 bases between. This CDR3 has 15 amino acids. The CDR3, as DNA: TGTGCCACGGGTGGGCAGGGGACGGCCTACAATGAGCAGTTCTTC. This gives the protein CATGGQGTAYNEQFF.

V gene TRBV5-8 combines with J gene TRBJ2-7; TRBD1 matches 7 bases. CDR3 length: 14 residues. The V and J ends lost 4 bases and 5 bases, in that order; junction bases with no gene match: 9. In germline, CDR1 is SGHTS, CDR2 YDEGEE. The CDR3, as DNA: TGTGCCAGCAGCGAGGGGGCGCCCCCCCACGAGCAGTACTTC. It specifies CASSEGAPPHEQYF.